The 21 T cell receptor beta chains below were found in one sample sequenced in a study of blood T cell repertoires in COVID-19. Generated by immunoSEQ multiplex PCR, the TCRdb table keeps only in-frame clones and is missing some. Here the sample spans 250,000 to 300,000 clones, approximately 88% being singletons. Sequencing was carried out using peripheral blood. The receptor set was obtained from a woman in her sixties or seventies with COVID-19, enrolled during active disease.

This clone was counted a few times. The V and J genes are TRBV29-1 and TRBJ1-3, with D possibly being TRBD1 (5 bases). CDR1 SQVTM and CDR2 ANQGSEA come from the germline V gene. Trimming left V 5 bases short and J 0 bases short, with 8 bases between. CDR3 length equals 13 residues. CDR3 nucleotide sequence: TGCAGCGTTTGGGACTACTCTGGAAACACCATATATTTT. It codes for CSVWDYSGNTIYF.

V and J are TRBV19 and TRBJ1-2, with 7 nucleotides matching TRBD1. There are 14 residues in the CDR3. Germline CDR1 reads LNHDA; CDR2 reads SQIVND (reference sequence). With V trimmed by 8 bases and J by 0 bases, 6 bases remained unmatched. For the CDR3, the DNA is TGTGCCAGTGAAACAGGGGATGCTAACTATGGCTACACCTTC. It codes for CASETGDANYGYTF.

By its share, this clone is medium-sized. V and J are TRBV24-1 and TRBJ1-1; D remains ambiguous. Trimming took off 9 bases at V and 1 base at J, with 11 bases between the two ends. The CDR3 sequence is 13 residues long. Germline CDR1 and CDR2: KGHDR and SFDVKD. This CDR3 reads CATGRPSNTEAFF. DNA for the CDR3: TGTGCCACCGGGCGCCCCTCGAACACTGAAGCTTTCTTT.

The chain has TRBV15 and TRBJ1-5; D gene ambiguous. Trimming removed 5 bases at V and 0 bases at J, with 5 bases between. The CDR3 loop spans 13 amino acids. The germline CDR1 and CDR2 sequences are LNHNV and YYDKDF (reference sequence). The CDR3 spells CATSGNSNQPQHF. The CDR3 DNA reads as TGTGCCACCAGCGGCAATAGCAATCAGCCCCAGCATTTT.

The chain employs TRBV10-3 and TRBJ1-2; 10 bases are a match to TRBD1. After removal of 0 bases from V and 8 bases from J, the junction contained 9 bases not matched to a gene. This CDR3 spans 16 amino acids. The germline V gene encodes CDR1 ENHRY and CDR2 SYGVKD. The CDR3 DNA is TGTGCCATCAGTGAGTCGACGGGACAGGGGAGGAACGGCTACACCTTC. This sequence encodes CAISESTGQGRNGYTF.

This chain joins TRBV19 and TRBJ1-2, with 7 bases aligning to TRBD1. CDR1 and CDR2 from the germline V gene are LNHDA and SQIVND (reference sequence). V shed 6 bases and J 8 bases; nucleotides not matched to a gene: 12. The CDR3 consists of 14 residues. For the CDR3, the DNA is TGTGCCAGTAGCATTGACAGGGTGCTTCTCGGCTACACCTTC. As protein: CASSIDRVLLGYTF. The full variable domain, rest sourced from reference TRBV19 and TRBJ1-2, is DGGITQSPKYLFRKEGQNVTLSCEQNLNHDAMYWYRQDPGQGLRLIYYSQIVNDFQKGDIAEGYSVSREKKESFPLTVTSAQKNPTAFYLCASSIDRVLLGYTFGSGTRLTVV.

This clone was counted only a few times. The chain employs TRBV6-2 or TRBV6-3 and TRBJ1-2; 11 bases align to TRBD1. CDR1 MNHEY and CDR2 SVGEGT come from the germline V gene. After removal of 5 bases from V and 5 bases from J, the junction contained 13 bases not matched to a gene. The CDR3 totals 17 residues. The CDR3 loop reads CASSPRDRGSRGYGYTF. The CDR3 region has the DNA TGTGCCAGCAGTCCCCGGGACAGGGGGTCCCGGGGGTATGGCTACACCTTC.

This clone was seen only a few times. The chain links TRBV3-1 (or the pseudogene TRBV3-2) to TRBJ1-2; D not resolved. The CDR3 loop spans 12 amino acids. Germline CDR1 and CDR2: LGHDT and YNNKEL (reference sequence). Trimming shortened V by 1 base and J by 7 bases, and 7 bases separated the two germline ends. Here the CDR3 reads CASSQAGSGYTF. The CDR3 DNA is TGTGCCAGCAGCCAAGCTGGGAGTGGCTACACCTTC.

This clone showed up just once. The chain recombines TRBV2 with TRBJ1-1, with D maybe TRBD1 (5 bases). Per the germline V gene, CDR1 is SNHLY and CDR2 is FYNNEI. Between the trimmed V and J ends, which lost 8 bases and 2 bases, there was a span of 15 bases. This CDR3 contains 14 residues. The CDR3 nucleotides read TGTGCCAGCGGGGCAGCCCTACACAACACTGAAGCTTTCTTT. This sequence encodes CASGAALHNTEAFF.

The count of this clone is one. The V and J genes are TRBV6-6 and TRBJ1-5; 8 nucleotides match TRBD1. The CDR3 runs to 13 residues. CDR1 is MNHNY, CDR2 SVGAGI, per germline (reference sequence). V was clipped by 7 bases and J by 5 bases; unmatched bases: 4. The CDR3 protein is CASTLQGDQPQHF. The CDR3 coding sequence is TGTGCCAGCACCCTACAGGGGGATCAGCCCCAGCATTTT.

The chain joins TRBV7-9 to TRBJ2-1, with 10 bases identical to TRBD2. With V trimmed by 5 bases and J by 0 bases, 10 bases remained unmatched. CDR1 SEHNR and CDR2 FQNEAQ come from the germline V gene (reference sequence). The CDR3 is made up of 18 amino acids. CDR3 residues: CASSQAGLARSSYNEQFF. CDR3 in DNA: TGTGCCAGCAGCCAGGCGGGACTAGCGCGAAGCTCCTACAATGAGCAGTTCTTC. The full variable domain, completed using reference TRBV7-9 and TRBJ2-1, is DTGVSQNPRHKITKRGQNVTFRCDPISEHNRLYWYRQTLGQGPEFLTYFQNEAQLEKSRLLSDRFSAERPKGSFSTLEIQRTEQGDSAMYLCASSQAGLARSSYNEQFFGPGTRLTVL.

The chain employs TRBV5-4 and TRBJ1-1; D perhaps matches TRBD1 (5 bases). The germline gives CDR1 SGHNT, CDR2 YYREEE (reference sequence). There are 14 residues in the CDR3. V was clipped by 4 bases and J by 0 bases, with 10 bases between them. This chain's CDR3 is CASSRDSMNTEAFF. CDR3 coding DNA: TGTGCCAGCAGCCGAGACAGCATGAACACTGAAGCTTTCTTT.

This clone was detected only a few times. V usage is TRBV11-2 and J usage is TRBJ2-1; D perhaps matches TRBD2 (5 bases). CDR3 length: 15 amino acids. The V end was cut by 2 bases, the J end by 3 bases, with 11 bases between. Germline V gene lookup returns CDR1 SGHAT and CDR2 FQNNGV. The CDR3: CASSLRERHYNEQFF. The CDR3 DNA reads as TGTGCCAGCAGCTTAAGGGAGCGCCACTACAATGAGCAGTTCTTC.

This clone was seen only once. The chain recombines TRBV9 with TRBJ1-1; 7 bases align to TRBD1. The J segment lost 4 bases and the V segment lost 4 bases, leaving 7 bases of the junction unmatched. The CDR3 extends over 14 amino acids. Per the germline V gene, CDR1 is SGDLS and CDR2 is YYNGEE. DNA of the CDR3: TGTGCCAGCAGCCCGTTAACAGGGGCCACTGAAGCTTTCTTT. This sequence encodes CASSPLTGATEAFF.

The J gene is TRBJ2-7, the V gene TRBV5-1; D is possibly TRBD2 (6 bases). Trimming pared 1 base from V and 3 bases from J, leaving 23 bases between. The CDR3 covers 18 residues. The V gene's germline CDR1 is SGHRS and CDR2 YFSETQ. In DNA form, the CDR3 reads TGCGCCAGCAGCTTGTATCCAGCGGGTACGACGCTCTTCTACGAGCAGTACTTC. Translated: CASSLYPAGTTLFYEQYF.

The rearrangement links TRBV5-4 to TRBJ1-2; 8 bases match TRBD1. Germline CDR1 SGHNT, CDR2 YYREEE (reference sequence). The CDR3 is 13 amino acids. After removal of 3 bases from V and 7 bases from J, the junction contained 5 bases not matched to a gene. The CDR3 loop is CASSSRGQVGYTF. CDR3 in DNA: TGTGCCAGCAGCTCCAGGGGGCAAGTTGGCTACACCTTC.

This rearrangement joins TRBV7-2 to TRBJ2-3, with 13 bases aligning to TRBD2. Trimming removed 4 bases from V and 0 bases from J; junction bases left unmatched: 10. CDR3 length: 19 amino acids. Germline CDR1 and CDR2: SGHTA and FQGNSA. The CDR3 bases are TGTGCCAGCAGCTCCGTGGGACTAGCGGGGATTTCTAGCACAGATACGCAGTATTTT. Its translation is CASSSVGLAGISSTDTQYF.

V is TRBV6-1 and J is TRBJ2-3, with TRBD1 identical over 12 bases. Trimming at V came to 4 bases and at J to 4 bases, leaving 6 bases not matched to a gene. The CDR3 contains 16 residues. Germline CDR1 is MNHNS and CDR2 is SASEGT. The CDR3 DNA follows: TGTGCCAGCAGTGGGGAGGGACAGGGGGCGGCAGATACGCAGTATTTT. Protein sequence: CASSGEGQGAADTQYF.

The chain has TRBV14 and TRBJ2-7, with TRBD1 identical over 7 bases. The germline CDR1 and CDR2 sequences are SGHDN and FVKESK. Unmatched junction bases numbered 4, after V lost 4 bases and J lost 1 base. CDR3 size: 14 residues. Here the CDR3 DNA reads TGTGCCAGCAGCCCACAGGGGCGTTCCTACGAGCAGTACTTC. Its protein is CASSPQGRSYEQYF.

This clone has a single count. The V and J genes are TRBV7-3 and TRBJ2-3, with 9 bases identical to TRBD2. The ends lost 3 bases at V and 2 bases at J; junction bases unmatched: 6. The CDR3 length is 16 residues. CDR1 and CDR2 (germline): SGHTA, FQGTGA. The CDR3 DNA reads TGTGCCAGCAGCTTCGGGGCGGGAGGGCTCACAGATACGCAGTATTTT. As protein: CASSFGAGGLTDTQYF.

The V gene is TRBV19, the J gene TRBJ1-5; 7 bases map to TRBD1. The CDR3 extends over 14 amino acids. With 5 bases clipped from V and 7 bases from J, the junction kept 8 bases outside the gene matches. The germline V gene encodes CDR1 LNHDA and CDR2 SQIVND (reference sequence). CDR3 loop: CASSATGDGQPQHF. The CDR3 nucleotides are TGTGCCAGTAGTGCCACAGGGGACGGCCAGCCCCAGCATTTT.